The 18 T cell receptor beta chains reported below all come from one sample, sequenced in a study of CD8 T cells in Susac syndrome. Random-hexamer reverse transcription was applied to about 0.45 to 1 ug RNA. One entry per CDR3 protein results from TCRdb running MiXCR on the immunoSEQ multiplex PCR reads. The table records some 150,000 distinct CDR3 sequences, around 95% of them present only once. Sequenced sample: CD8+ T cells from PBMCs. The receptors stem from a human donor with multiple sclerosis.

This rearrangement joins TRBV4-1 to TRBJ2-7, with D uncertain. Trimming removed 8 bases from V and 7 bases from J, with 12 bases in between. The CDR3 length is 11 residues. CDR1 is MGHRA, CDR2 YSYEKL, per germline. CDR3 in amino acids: CASVDGGEQYF. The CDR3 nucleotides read TGCGCCAGCGTCGACGGTGGGGAGCAGTACTTC.

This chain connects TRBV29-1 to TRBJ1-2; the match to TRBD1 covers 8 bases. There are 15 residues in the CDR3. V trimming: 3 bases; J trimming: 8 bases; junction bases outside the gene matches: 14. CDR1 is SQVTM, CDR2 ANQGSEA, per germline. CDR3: CSVELRTGRLLGYTF. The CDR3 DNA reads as TGCAGCGTTGAGTTAAGGACAGGGCGTTTGTTGGGCTACACCTTC.

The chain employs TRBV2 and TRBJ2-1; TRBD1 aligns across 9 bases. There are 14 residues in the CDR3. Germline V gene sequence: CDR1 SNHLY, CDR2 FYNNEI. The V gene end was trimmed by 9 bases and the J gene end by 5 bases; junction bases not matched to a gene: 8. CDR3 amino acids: CARERRQGDNEQFF. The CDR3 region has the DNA TGTGCCAGAGAGAGAAGACAGGGGGACAATGAGCAGTTCTTC.

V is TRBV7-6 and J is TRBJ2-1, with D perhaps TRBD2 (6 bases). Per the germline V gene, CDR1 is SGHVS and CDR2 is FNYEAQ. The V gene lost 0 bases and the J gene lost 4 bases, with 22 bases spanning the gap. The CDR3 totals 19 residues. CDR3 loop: CASSLALDWARGSYNEQFF. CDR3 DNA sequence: TGTGCCAGCAGCTTAGCGTTAGACTGGGCCCGGGGGTCATACAATGAGCAGTTCTTC.

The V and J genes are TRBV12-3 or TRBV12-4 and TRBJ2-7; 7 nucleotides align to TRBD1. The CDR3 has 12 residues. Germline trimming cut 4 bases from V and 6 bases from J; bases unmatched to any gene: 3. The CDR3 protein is CASSSYRGEQYV. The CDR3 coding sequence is TGTGCCAGCAGTTCGTACAGGGGCGAGCAGTACGTC.

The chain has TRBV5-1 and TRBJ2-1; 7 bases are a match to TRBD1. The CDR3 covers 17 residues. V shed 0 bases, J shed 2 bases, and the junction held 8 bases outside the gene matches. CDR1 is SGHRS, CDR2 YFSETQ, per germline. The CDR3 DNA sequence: TGCGCCAGCAGCTTGGTACCCGACAGGGTAGCCTACAATGAGCAGTTCTTC. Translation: CASSLVPDRVAYNEQFF. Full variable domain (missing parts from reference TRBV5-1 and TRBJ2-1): KAGVTQTPRYLIKTRGQQVTLSCSPISGHRSVSWYQQTPGQGLQFLFEYFSETQRNKGNFPGRFSGRQFSNSRSEMNVSTLELGDSALYLCASSLVPDRVAYNEQFFGPGTRLTVL.

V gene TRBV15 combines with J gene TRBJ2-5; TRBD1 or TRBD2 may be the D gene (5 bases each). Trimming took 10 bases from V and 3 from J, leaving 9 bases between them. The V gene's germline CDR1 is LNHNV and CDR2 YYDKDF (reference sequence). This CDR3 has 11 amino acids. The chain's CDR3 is CAILGEETQYF. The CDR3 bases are TGTGCCATCTTGGGGGAAGAGACCCAGTACTTC.

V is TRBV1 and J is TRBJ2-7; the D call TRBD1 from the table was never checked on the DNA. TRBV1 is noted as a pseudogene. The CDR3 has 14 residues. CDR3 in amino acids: CTSSPGQSSYEQYV. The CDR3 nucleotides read TGCACCAGCAGCCCCGGACAATCCTCCTACGAGCAGTACGTC.

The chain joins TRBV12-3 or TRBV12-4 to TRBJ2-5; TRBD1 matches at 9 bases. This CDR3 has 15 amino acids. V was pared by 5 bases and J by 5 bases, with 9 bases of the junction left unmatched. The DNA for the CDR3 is TGTGCCAGCAGTGGGGGACAGGGAGGAGGGGAGACCCAGTACTTC. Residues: CASSGGQGGGETQYF.

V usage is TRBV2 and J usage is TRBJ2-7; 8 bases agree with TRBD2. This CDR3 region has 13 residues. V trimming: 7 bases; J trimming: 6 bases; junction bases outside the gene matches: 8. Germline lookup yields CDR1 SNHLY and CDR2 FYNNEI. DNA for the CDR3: TGTGCCAGCAAGGCGGGGGGAAGGGGCGAGCAGTACGTC. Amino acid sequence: CASKAGGRGEQYV.

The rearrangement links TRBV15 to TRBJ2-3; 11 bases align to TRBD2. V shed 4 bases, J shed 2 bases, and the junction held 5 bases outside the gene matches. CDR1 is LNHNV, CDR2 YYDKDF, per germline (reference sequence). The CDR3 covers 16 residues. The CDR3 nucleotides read TGTGCCACCAGCAAAAGACTAGCGGGGCCCACAGATACGCAGTATTTT. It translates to CATSKRLAGPTDTQYF.

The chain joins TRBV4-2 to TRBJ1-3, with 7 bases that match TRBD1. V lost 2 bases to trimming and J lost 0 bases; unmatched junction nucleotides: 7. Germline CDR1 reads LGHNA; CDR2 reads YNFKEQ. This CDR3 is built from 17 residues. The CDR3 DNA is TGTGCCAGCAGCCAACCGGGACAGCAAATCTCTGGAAACACCATATATTTT. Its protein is CASSQPGQQISGNTIYF.

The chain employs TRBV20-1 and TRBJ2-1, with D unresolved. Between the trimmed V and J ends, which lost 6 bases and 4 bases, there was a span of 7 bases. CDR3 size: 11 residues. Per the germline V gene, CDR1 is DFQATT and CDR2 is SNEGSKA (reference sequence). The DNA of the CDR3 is TGCAGTGCAATGGAGTACAATGAGCAGTTCTTC. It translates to CSAMEYNEQFF.

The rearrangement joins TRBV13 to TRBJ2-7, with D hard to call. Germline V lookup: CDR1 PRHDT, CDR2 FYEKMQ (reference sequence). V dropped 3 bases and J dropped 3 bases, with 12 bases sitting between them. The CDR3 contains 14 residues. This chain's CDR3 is CASSFRTEIYEQYF. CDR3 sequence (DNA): TGTGCCAGCAGCTTCCGGACGGAGATCTACGAGCAGTACTTC.

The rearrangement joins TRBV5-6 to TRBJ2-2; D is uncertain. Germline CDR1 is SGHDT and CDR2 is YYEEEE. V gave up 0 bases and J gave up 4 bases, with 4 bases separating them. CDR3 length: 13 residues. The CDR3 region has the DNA TGTGCCAGCAGCTTGGGTCCCACCGGGGAGCTGTTTTTT. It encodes CASSLGPTGELFF.

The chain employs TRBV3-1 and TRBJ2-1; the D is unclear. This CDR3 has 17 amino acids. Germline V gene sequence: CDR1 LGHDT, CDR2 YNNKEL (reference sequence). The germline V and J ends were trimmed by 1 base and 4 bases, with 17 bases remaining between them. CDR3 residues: CASSQAPVSGPYNEQFF. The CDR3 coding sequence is TGTGCCAGCAGCCAAGCTCCCGTTTCCGGGCCTTACAATGAGCAGTTCTTC.

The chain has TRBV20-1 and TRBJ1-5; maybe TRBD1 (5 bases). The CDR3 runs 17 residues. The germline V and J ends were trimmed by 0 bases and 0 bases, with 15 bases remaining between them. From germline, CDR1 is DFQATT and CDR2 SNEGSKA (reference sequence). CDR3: CSARDRSGVPSNQPQHF. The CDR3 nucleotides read TGCAGTGCTAGAGATCGGTCGGGGGTCCCTAGCAATCAGCCCCAGCATTTT.

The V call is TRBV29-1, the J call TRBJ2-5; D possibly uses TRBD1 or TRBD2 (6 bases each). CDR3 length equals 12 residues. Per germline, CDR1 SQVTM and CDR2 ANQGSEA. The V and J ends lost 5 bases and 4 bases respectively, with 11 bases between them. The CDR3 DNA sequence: TGCAGCGTTCGTCGGGGGCGAGAGACCCAGTACTTC. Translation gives CSVRRGRETQYF.